This T cell receptor beta chain was documented in a study of STAT5B mutations in CD4+ large granular lymphocyte leukemia. Notes on the study in general: Approximately 25% of private leukemic clonotypes occurred rarely in other patients' non-leukemic repertoires. 8/27 top patient clones versus 2/35 control clones were TRBV06-family. The CD4+ versus CD8+ T-LGLL clonality difference may reflect limited sample size.

V was clipped by 3 bases and J by 1 base, with 10 bases between them. Germline V gives CDR1 KGHSH, CDR2 LQKENI. The CDR3 is 15 residues long. This clone turned up a few times. The target antigen is unknown. Per the original data handling: Lowest detectable productive clonotype frequency was 2.59 x 10-5. Sequencing used immunoSEQ multiplex PCR; TCRdb keeps in-frame clones, though not all of them. The DNA gave D and trimming, while V, J and clone size come from that table. This table has about 23,000 clones, approximately 81% appearing once. The specimen sequenced was CD4+ T cells from blood buffy coats. The TCR originated in a human donor in good health. The V and J genes are TRBV18 and TRBJ1-5, with D maybe TRBD1 (5 bases). The CDR3 sequence: CASSPEGYSNQPQHF. The CDR3 bases are TGTGCCAGCTCACCTGAGGGGTACAGCAATCAGCCCCAGCATTTT.